Presented here are 7 T cell receptor beta chains from one specimen sequenced in a study of CD8 T cells in Susac syndrome. After extraction with the RNeasy kit, about 0.5 to 1 ug of the RNA was reverse transcribed using random hexamers. TCRdb analysed the immunoSEQ multiplex PCR reads with MiXCR anew, one entry per CDR3 protein. The sample includes approximately 130,000 distinct CDR3 sequences, about 90% of them seen just once. Sequencing was done on a sample of CD8+ T cells from PBMCs. The receptors stem from a human donor with multiple sclerosis.

V usage is TRBV28 and J usage is TRBJ2-1, with a weak D call TRBD2 (6 bases). The CDR3 is made up of 15 amino acids. V dropped 2 bases and J dropped 4 bases, with 12 bases sitting between them. Germline V gene data show CDR1 as MDHEN and CDR2 as SYDVKM. CDR3 in amino acids: CASSLDLGSYNEQFF. DNA of the CDR3: TGTGCCAGCAGTTTAGACCTCGGGAGTTACAATGAGCAGTTCTTC.

The chain carries TRBV15 and TRBJ2-5; no clear D gene. The length of the CDR3 is 12 residues. Germline-derived CDR1 and CDR2 are LNHNV and YYDKDF (reference sequence). V was clipped by 8 bases and J by 3 bases, with 10 bases between them. The CDR3 DNA sequence: TGTGCCACCGCCCGGCAGGAAGAGACCCAGTACTTC. Its protein is CATARQEETQYF.

This chain links TRBV5-1 with TRBJ2-2; no firm D call. Trimming cost V 2 bases and J 6 bases, with 8 bases left between them. This CDR3 has 13 amino acids. In germline, CDR1 is SGHRS, CDR2 YFSETQ. The CDR3: CASSLILPGELFF. CDR3 in DNA: TGCGCCAGCAGCTTAATTCTCCCCGGGGAGCTGTTTTTT.

This sequence joins TRBV25-1 and TRBJ2-1; the match to TRBD1 covers 7 bases. Germline V lookup: CDR1 MGHDK, CDR2 SYGVNS. Germline trimming cut 3 bases from V and 3 bases from J; bases unmatched to any gene: 11. CDR3 size: 17 residues. The CDR3 sequence is CASSESLLGQDYNEQFF. CDR3 DNA: TGTGCCAGCAGTGAGTCCTTGTTAGGACAGGACTACAATGAGCAGTTCTTC.

This clonotype has just one count. The rearrangement joins TRBV9 to TRBJ2-7; D is unclear. CDR1 is SGDLS, CDR2 YYNGEE, per germline. V dropped 0 bases and J dropped 2 bases, with 15 bases sitting between them. The CDR3 runs to 16 residues. The CDR3, as DNA: TGTGCCAGCAGCGTAGCGGAGAGCTCATCTCCCTACGAGCAGTACTTC. It translates to CASSVAESSSPYEQYF.

The CDR3 here is CAGETGNYGYTF. The CDR3 DNA reads as TGTGCCGGGGAGACAGGGAACTATGGCTACACCTTC. The V and J genes are TRBV2 and TRBJ1-2, with 7 bases identical to TRBD1. V shed 11 bases, J shed 2 bases, and the junction held 5 bases outside the gene matches. CDR3 size: 12 residues. CDR1 and CDR2 (germline): SNHLY, FYNNEI.

The chain links TRBV7-8 to TRBJ2-5, with D uncertain. Deletions cut 1 base from V and 5 bases from J, with 11 bases between. Germline V gene sequence: CDR1 SGHVS, CDR2 FQNEAQ. The CDR3 runs to 14 residues. This CDR3 is CASSLGRNVETQYF. CDR3 nucleotides: TGTGCCAGCAGCTTAGGGCGGAACGTGGAGACCCAGTACTTC.